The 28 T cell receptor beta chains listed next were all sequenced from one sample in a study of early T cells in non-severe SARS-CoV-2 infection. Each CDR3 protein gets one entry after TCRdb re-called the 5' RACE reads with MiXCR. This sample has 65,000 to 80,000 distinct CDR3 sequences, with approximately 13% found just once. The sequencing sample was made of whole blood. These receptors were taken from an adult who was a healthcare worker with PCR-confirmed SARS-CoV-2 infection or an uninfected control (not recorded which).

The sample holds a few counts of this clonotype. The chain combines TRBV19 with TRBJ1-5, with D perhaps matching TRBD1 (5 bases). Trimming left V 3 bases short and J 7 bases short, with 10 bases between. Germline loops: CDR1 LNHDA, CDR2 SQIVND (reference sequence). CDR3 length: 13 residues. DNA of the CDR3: TGTGCCAGTAGTATTCGGAGGGACCAGCCCCAGCATTTT. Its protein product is CASSIRRDQPQHF. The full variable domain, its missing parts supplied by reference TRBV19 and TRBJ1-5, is DGGITQSPKYLFRKEGQNVTLSCEQNLNHDAMYWYRQDPGQGLRLIYYSQIVNDFQKGDIAEGYSVSREKKESFPLTVTSAQKNPTAFYLCASSIRRDQPQHFGDGTRLSIL.

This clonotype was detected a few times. The CDR3 protein is CASRIAAGVADTQYF. The CDR3 bases are TGTGCCAGCAGGATAGCCGCGGGGGTGGCAGATACGCAGTATTTT. The chain has TRBV6-6 and TRBJ2-3, with 7 bases that match TRBD2. CDR1 is MNHNY and CDR2 is SVGAGI in the germline V gene (reference sequence). Losses at the gene ends were 6 bases for V and 4 bases for J; bases not matched to a gene: 10. The CDR3 is 15 residues long.

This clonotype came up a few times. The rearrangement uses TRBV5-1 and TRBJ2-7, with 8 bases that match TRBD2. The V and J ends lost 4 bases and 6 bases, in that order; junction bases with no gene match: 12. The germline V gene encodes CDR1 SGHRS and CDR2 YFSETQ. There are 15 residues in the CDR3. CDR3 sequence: CASSPSQRESIEQYF. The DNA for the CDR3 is TGCGCCAGCAGCCCCAGTCAGCGGGAGTCAATCGAGCAGTACTTC.

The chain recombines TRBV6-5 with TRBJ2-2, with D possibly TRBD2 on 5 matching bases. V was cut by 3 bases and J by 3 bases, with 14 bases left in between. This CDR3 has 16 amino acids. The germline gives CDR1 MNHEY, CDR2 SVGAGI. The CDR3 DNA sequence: TGTGCCAGCAGTTATGGGGAATGGGGAGACACCGGGGAGCTGTTTTTT. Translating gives CASSYGEWGDTGELFF.

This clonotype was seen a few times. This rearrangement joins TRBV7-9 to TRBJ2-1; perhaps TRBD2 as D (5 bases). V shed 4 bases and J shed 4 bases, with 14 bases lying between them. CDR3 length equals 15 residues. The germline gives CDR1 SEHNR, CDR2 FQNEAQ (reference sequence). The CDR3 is CASSSPSSGYNEQFF. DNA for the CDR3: TGTGCCAGCAGCTCCCCAAGTTCGGGGTACAATGAGCAGTTCTTC. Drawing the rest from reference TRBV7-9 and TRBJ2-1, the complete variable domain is DTGVSQNPRHKITKRGQNVTFRCDPISEHNRLYWYRQTLGQGPEFLTYFQNEAQLEKSRLLSDRFSAERPKGSFSTLEIQRTEQGDSAMYLCASSSPSSGYNEQFFGPGTRLTVL.

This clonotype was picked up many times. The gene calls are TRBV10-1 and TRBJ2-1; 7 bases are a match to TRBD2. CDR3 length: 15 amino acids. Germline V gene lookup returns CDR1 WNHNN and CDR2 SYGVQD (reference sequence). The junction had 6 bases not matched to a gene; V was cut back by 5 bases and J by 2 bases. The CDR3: CASSPRRGAYNEQFF. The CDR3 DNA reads TGCGCCAGCAGTCCGCGTCGGGGGGCCTACAATGAGCAGTTCTTC.

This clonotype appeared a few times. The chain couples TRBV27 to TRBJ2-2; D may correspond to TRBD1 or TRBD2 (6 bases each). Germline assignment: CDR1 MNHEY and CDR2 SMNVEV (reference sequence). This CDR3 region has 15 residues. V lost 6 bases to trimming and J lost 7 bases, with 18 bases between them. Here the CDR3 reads CASRRSRGAGGELFF. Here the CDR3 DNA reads TGTGCCAGCAGACGGTCGAGGGGGGCTGGCGGGGAGCTGTTTTTT.

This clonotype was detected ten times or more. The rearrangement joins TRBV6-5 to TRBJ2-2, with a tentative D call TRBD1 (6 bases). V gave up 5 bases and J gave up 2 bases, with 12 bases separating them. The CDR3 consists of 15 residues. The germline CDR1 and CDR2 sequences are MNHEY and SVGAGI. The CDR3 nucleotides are TGTGCCAGCAGTGAGGGGACACGAAACACCGGGGAGCTGTTTTTT. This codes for CASSEGTRNTGELFF.

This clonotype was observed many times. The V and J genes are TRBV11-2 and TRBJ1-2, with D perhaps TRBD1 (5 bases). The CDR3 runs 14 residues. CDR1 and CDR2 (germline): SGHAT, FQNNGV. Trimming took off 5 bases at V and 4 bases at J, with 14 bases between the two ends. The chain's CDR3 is CASSVPGTRYGYTF. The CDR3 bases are TGTGCCAGCAGCGTGCCAGGGACGCGCTATGGCTACACCTTC.

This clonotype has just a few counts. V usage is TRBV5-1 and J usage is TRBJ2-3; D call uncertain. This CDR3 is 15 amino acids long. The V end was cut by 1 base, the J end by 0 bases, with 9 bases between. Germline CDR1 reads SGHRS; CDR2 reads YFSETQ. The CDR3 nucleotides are TGCGCCAGCAGCTTGAGGCTCGCTAGCACAGATACGCAGTATTTT. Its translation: CASSLRLASTDTQYF.

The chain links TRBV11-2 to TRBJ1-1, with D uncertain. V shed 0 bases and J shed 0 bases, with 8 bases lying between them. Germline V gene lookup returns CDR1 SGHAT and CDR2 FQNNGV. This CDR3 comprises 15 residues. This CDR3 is CASSLEWTVNTEAFF. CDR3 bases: TGTGCCAGCAGCTTAGAATGGACGGTGAACACTGAAGCTTTCTTT.

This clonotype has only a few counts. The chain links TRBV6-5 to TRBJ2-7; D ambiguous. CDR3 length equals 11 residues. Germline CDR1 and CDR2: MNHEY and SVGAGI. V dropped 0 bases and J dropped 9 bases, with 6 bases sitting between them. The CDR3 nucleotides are TGTGCCAGCAGTTACTCGGGCGGGCAGTACTTC. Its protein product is CASSYSGGQYF.

The DNA for the CDR3 is TGTGCCAGCAGCCGGGACAGGGGATTGCTCTACGAGCAGTACTTC. Its translation is CASSRDRGLLYEQYF. The chain recombines TRBV6-6 with TRBJ2-7; 10 nucleotides line up with TRBD1. This CDR3 comprises 15 residues. With 6 bases clipped from V and 3 bases from J, the junction kept 8 bases outside the gene matches. From germline, CDR1 is MNHNY and CDR2 SVGAGI (reference sequence).

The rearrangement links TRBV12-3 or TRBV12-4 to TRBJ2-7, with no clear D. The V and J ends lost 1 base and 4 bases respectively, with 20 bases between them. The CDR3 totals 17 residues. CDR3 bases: TGTGCCAGCAGTTTAGGGGTCGGCCCGCCTTGGTTTTACGAGCAGTACTTC. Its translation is CASSLGVGPPWFYEQYF.

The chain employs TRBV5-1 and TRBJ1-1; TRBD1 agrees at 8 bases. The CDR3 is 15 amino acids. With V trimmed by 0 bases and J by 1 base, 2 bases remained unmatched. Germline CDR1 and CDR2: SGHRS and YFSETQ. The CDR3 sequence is CASSLAGQGNTEAFF. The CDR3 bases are TGCGCCAGCAGCTTGGCCGGACAGGGGAACACTGAAGCTTTCTTT.

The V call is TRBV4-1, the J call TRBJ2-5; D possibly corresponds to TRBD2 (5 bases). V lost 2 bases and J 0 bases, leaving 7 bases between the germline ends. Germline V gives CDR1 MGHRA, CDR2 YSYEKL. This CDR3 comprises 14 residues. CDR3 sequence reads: CASSQLANQETQYF. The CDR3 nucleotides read TGCGCCAGCAGCCAACTAGCAAACCAAGAGACCCAGTACTTC.

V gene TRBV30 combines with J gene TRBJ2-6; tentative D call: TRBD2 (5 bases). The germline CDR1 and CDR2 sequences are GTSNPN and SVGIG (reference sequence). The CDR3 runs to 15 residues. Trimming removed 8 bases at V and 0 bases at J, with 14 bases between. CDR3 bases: TGTGCCCGATCAATTGGGAGCTCTGGGGCCAACGTCCTGACTTTC. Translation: CARSIGSSGANVLTF.

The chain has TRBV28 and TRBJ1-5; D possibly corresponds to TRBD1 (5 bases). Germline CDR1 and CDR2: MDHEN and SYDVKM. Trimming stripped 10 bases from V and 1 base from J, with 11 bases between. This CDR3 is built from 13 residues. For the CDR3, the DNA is TGTGCCACCTCCGGGGCGAGCAATCAGCCCCAGCATTTT. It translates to CATSGASNQPQHF.

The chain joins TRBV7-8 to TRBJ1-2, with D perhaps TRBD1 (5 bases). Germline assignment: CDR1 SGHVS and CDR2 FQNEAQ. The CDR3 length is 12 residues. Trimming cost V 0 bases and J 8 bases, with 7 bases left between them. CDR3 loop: CASSLAGDGYTF. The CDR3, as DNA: TGTGCCAGCAGCTTAGCAGGGGACGGCTACACCTTC. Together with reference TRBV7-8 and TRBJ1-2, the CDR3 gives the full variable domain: GAGVSQSPRYKVAKRGQDVALRCDPISGHVSLFWYQQALGQGPEFLTYFQNEAQLDKSGLPSDRFFAERPEGSVSTLKIQRTQQEDSAVYLCASSLAGDGYTFGSGTRLTVV.

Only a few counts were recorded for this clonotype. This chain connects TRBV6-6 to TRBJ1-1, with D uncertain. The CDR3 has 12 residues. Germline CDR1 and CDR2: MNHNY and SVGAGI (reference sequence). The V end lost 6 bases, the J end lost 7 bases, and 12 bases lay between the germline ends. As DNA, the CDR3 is TGTGCCAGCAGGCCAGACACGCGTGAAGCTTTCTTT. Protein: CASRPDTREAFF.

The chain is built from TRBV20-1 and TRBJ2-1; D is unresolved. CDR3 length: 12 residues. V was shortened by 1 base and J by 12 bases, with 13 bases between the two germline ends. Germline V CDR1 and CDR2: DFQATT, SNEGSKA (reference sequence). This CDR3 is CSARGAAPGQFF. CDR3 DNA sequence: TGCAGTGCTAGAGGGGCCGCCCCCGGGCAGTTCTTC.

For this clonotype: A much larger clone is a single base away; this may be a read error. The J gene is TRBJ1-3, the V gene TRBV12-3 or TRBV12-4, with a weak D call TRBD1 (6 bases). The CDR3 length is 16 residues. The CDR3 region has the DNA TGTGCCAGCAGTTTAATCCCGCCAGGGGACGGAAACCCCATATATTTT. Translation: CASSLIPPGDGNPIYF.

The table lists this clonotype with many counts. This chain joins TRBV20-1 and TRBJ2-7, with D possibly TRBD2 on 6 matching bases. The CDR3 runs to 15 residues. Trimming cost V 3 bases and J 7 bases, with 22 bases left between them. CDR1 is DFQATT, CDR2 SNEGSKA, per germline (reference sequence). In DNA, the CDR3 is TGCAGTGCTAGGCTCCCGGGAGTCCTGATGAGGGAGCAGTACTTC. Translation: CSARLPGVLMREQYF.

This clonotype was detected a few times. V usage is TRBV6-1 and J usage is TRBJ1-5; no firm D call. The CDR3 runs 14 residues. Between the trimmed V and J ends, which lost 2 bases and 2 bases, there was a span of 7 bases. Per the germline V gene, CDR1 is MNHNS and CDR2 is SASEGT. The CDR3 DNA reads TGTGCCAGCAGTGAAAATTTGGGCAATCAGCCCCAGCATTTT. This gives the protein CASSENLGNQPQHF.

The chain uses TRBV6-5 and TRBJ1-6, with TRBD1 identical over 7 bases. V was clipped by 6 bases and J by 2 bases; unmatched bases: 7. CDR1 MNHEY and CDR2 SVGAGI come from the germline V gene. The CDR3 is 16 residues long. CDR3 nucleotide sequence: TGTGCCAGCAGAACCGGGACAGCCACCTATAATTCACCCCTCCACTTT. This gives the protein CASRTGTATYNSPLHF.

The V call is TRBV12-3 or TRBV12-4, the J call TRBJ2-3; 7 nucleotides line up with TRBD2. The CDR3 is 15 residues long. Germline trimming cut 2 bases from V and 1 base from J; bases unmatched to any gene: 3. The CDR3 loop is CASSLNSGGTDTQYF. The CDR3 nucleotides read TGTGCCAGCAGTTTAAACAGCGGGGGCACAGATACGCAGTATTTT.

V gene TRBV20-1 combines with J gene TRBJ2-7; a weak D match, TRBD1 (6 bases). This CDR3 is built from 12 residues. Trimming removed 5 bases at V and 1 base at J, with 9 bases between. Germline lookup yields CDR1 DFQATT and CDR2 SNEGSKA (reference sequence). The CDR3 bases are TGCAGTGCTCGGACAGCGTCCTACGAGCAGTACTTC. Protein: CSARTASYEQYF.

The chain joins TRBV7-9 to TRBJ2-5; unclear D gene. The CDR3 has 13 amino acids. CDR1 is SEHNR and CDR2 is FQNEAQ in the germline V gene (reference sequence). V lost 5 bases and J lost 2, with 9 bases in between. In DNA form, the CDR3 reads TGTGCCAGCAGCCGACCGACTCAAGAGACCCAGTACTTC. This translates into CASSRPTQETQYF. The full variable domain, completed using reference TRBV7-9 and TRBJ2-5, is DTGVSQNPRHKITKRGQNVTFRCDPISEHNRLYWYRQTLGQGPEFLTYFQNEAQLEKSRLLSDRFSAERPKGSFSTLEIQRTEQGDSAMYLCASSRPTQETQYFGPGTRLLVL.